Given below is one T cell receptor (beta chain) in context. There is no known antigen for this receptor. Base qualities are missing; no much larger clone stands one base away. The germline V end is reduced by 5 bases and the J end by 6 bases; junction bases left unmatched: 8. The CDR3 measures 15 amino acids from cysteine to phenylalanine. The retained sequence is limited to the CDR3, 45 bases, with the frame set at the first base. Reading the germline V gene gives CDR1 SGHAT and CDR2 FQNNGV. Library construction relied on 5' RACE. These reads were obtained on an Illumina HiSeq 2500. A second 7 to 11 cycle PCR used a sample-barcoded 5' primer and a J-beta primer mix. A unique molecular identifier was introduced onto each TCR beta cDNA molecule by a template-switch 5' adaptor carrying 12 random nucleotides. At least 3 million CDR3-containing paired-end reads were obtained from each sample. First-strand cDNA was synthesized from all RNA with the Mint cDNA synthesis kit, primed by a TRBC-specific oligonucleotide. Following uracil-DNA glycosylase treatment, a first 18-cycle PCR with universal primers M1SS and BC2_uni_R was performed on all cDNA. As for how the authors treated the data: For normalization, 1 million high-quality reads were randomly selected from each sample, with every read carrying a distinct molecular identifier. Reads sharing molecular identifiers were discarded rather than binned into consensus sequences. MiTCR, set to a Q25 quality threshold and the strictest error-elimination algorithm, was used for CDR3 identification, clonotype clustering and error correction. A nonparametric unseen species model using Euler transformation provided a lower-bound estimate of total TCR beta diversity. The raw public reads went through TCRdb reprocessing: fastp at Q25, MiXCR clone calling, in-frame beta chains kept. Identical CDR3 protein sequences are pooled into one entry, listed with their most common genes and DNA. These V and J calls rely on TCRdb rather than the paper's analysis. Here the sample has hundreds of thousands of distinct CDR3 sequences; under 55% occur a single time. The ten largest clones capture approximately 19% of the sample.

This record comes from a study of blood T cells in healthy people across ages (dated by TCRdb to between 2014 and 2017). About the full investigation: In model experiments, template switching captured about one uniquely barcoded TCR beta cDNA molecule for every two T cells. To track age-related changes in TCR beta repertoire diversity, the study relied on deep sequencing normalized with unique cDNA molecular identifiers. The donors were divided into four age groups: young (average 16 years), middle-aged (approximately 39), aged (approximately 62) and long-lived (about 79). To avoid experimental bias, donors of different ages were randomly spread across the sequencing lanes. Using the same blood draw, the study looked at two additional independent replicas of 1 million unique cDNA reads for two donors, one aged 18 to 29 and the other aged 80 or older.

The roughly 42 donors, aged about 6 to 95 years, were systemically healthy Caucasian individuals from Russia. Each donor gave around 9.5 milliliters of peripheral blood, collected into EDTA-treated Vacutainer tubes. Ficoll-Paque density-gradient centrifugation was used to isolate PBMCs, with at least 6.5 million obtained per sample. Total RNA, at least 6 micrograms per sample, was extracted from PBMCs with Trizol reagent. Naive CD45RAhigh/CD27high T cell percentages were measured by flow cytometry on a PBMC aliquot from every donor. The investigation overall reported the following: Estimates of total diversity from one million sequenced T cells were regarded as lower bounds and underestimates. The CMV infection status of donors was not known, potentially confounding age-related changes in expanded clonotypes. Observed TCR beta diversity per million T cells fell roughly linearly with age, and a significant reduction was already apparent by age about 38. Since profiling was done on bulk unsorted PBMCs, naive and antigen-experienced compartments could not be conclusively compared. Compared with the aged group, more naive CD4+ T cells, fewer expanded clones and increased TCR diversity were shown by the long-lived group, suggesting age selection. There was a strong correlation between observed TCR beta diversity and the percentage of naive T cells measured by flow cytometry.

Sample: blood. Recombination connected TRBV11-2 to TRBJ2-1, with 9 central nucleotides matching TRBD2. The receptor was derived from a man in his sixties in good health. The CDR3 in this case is CASSDPGLARNEQFF. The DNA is TGTGCCAGCAGCGATCCGGGACTAGCTCGCAATGAGCAGTTCTTC.